The subject of this entry is one T cell receptor (beta chain). What it binds is not known. This sample stems from a study of T cell repertoires in ileal Crohn's disease. Overall study: Median disease duration was 7.9 years; about 37% smoked at surgery. Whole-study results and caveats: Sorted CD8 T cells held more high-frequency clones than CD4. Compared with non-smokers, active smokers at surgery showed more clonal expansions.

Before sorting, lamina propria lymphocytes were separated from surgical specimens by density gradient. Adults with ileal or ileocolonic Crohn's disease and an indication for resection were eligible. Sequencing was performed with immunoSEQ multiplex PCR; in TCRdb, only in-frame clones are kept and a portion is missing. The sample has around 3,700 clones, 78% seen once; the top ten hold less than 3.5%. V gave up 5 bases and J gave up 1 base; unmatched junction bases: 8. The CDR3 consists of 18 residues. Germline CDR1 is MNHEY and CDR2 is SMNVEV (reference sequence). Sequencing input: CD4+ T cells sorted from the ileum. This TCR was recovered from an adult with Crohn's disease. The V gene is TRBV27, the J gene TRBJ2-3, with 14 bases lining up with TRBD2. CDR3 sequence reads: CASSATSGGAAGTDTQYF. In nucleotides, the CDR3 is TGTGCCAGCAGTGCGACTAGCGGGGGGGCGGCTGGCACAGATACGCAGTATTTT.